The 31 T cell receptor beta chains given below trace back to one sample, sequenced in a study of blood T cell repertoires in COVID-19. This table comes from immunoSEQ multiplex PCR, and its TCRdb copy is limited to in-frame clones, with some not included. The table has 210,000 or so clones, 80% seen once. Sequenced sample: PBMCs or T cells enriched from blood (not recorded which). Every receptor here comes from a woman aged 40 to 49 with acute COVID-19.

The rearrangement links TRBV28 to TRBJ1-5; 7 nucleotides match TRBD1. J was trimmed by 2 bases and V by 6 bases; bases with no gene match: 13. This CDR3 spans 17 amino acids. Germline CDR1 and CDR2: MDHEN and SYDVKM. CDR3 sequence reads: CASSLGEQGLRNQPQHF. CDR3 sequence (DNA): TGTGCCAGCAGCCTGGGGGAACAGGGGCTGCGCAATCAGCCCCAGCATTTT. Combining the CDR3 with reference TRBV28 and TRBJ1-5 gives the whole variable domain DVKVTQSSRYLVKRTGEKVFLECVQDMDHENMFWYRQDPGLGLRLIYFSYDVKMKEKGDIPEGYSVSREKKERFSLILESASTNQTSMYLCASSLGEQGLRNQPQHFGDGTRLSIL.

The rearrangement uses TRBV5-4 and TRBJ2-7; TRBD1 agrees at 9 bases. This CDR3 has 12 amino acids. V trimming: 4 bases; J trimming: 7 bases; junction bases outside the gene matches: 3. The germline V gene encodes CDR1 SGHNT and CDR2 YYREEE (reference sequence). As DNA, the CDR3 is TGTGCCAGCAGCGACAGGGGGAGAGAGCAGTACTTC. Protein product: CASSDRGREQYF.

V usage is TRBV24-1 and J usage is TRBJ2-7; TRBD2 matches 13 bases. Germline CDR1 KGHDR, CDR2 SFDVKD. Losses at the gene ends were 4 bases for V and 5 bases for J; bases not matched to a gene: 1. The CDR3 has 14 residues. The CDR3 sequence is CATSEGLAGDEQYF. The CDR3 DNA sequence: TGTGCCACCAGTGAAGGACTAGCGGGGGACGAGCAGTACTTC.

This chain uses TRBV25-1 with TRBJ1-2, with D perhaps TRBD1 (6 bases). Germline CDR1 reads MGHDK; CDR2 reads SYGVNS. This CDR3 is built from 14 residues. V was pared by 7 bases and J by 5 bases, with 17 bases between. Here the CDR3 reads CASKRGGDKYGYTF. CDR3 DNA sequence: TGTGCCAGCAAACGCGGGGGGGACAAGTATGGCTACACCTTC.

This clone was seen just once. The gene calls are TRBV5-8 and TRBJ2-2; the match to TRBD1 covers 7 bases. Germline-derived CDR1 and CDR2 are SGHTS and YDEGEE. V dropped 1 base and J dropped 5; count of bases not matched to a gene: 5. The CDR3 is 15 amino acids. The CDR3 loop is CASSLHRGETGELFF. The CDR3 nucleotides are TGTGCCAGCAGCTTGCACAGGGGAGAGACCGGGGAGCTGTTTTTT.

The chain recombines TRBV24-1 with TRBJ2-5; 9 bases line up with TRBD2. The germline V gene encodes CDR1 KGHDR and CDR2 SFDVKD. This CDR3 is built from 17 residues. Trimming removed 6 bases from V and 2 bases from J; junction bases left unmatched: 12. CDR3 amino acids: CATSSTSRAGGQETQYF. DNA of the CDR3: TGTGCCACCAGTTCCACCAGTCGAGCGGGGGGACAAGAGACCCAGTACTTC.

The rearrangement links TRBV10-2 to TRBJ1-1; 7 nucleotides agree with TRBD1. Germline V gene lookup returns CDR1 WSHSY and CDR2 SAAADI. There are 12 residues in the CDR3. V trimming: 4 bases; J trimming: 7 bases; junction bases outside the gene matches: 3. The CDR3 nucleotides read TGCGCCAGCAGTGGACAGGGTATTGAAGCTTTCTTT. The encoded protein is CASSGQGIEAFF.

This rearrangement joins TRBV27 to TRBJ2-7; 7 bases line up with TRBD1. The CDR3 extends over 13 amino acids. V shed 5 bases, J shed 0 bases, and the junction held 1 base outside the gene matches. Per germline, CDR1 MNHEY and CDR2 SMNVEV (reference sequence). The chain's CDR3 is CASSRQGSYEQYF. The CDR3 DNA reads TGTGCCAGCAGTAGACAGGGCTCCTACGAGCAGTACTTC.

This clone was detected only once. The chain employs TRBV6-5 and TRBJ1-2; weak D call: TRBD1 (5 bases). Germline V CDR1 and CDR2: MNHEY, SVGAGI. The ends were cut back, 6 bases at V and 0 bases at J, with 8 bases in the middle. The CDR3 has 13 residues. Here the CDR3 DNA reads TGTGCCAGCAGAGAGACAGCTAACTATGGCTACACCTTC. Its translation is CASRETANYGYTF.

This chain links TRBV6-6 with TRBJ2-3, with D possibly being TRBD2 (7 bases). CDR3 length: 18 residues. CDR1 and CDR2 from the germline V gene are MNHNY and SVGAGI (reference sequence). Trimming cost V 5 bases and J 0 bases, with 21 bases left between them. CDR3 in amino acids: CASSHAGRGADSTDTQYF. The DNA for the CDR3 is TGTGCCAGCAGTCACGCCGGACGGGGGGCTGATAGCACAGATACGCAGTATTTT.

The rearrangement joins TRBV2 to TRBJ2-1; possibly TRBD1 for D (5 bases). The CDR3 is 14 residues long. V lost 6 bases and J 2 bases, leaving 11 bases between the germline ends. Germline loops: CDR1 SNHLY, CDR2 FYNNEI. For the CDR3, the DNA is TGTGCCAGCAGACGTGGACAAACCTACAATGAGCAGTTCTTC. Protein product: CASRRGQTYNEQFF.

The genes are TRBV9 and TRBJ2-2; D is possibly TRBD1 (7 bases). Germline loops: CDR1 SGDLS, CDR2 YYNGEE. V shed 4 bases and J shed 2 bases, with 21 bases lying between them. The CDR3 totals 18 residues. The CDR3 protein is CASSPRRAGQPNTGELFF. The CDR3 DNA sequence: TGTGCCAGCAGCCCTCGTAGGGCGGGACAGCCCAACACCGGGGAGCTGTTTTTT.

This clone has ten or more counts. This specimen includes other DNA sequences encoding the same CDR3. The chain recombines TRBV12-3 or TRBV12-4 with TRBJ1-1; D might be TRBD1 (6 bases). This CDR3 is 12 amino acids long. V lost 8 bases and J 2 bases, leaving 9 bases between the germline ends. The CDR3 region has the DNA TGTGCCAGCTCCAGGGGCAACACTGAAGCTTTCTTT. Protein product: CASSRGNTEAFF.

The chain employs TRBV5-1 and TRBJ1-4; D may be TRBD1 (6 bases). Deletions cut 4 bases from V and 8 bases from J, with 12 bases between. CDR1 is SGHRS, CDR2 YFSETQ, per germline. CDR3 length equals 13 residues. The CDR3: CASSPDRTEKLFF. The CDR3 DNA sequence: TGCGCCAGCAGCCCTGACAGGACGGAAAAACTGTTTTTT.

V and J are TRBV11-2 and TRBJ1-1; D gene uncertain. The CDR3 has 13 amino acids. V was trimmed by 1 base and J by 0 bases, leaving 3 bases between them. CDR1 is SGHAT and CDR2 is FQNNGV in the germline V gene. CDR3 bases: TGTGCCAGCAGCTTAGCGTTGAACACTGAAGCTTTCTTT. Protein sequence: CASSLALNTEAFF.

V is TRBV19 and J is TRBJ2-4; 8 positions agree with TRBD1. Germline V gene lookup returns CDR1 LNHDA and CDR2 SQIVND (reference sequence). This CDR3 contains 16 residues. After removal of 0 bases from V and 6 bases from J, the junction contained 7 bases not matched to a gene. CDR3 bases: TGTGCCAGTAGTATAGATCTTGCAGGGGGCAGAAACATTCAGTACTTC. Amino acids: CASSIDLAGGRNIQYF.

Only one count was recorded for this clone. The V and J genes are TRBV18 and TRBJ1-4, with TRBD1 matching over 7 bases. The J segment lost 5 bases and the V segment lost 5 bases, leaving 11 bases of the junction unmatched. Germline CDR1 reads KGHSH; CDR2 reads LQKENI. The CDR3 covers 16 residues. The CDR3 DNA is TGTGCCAGCTCATCCGAACGACAGGGCCTAAATGAAAAACTGTTTTTT. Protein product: CASSSERQGLNEKLFF.

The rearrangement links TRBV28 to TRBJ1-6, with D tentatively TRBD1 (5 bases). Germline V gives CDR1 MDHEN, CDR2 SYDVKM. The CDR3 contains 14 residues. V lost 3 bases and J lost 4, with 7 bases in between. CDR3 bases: TGTGCCAGCAGTTTGGGGCAGTATAATTCACCCCTCCACTTT. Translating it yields CASSLGQYNSPLHF.

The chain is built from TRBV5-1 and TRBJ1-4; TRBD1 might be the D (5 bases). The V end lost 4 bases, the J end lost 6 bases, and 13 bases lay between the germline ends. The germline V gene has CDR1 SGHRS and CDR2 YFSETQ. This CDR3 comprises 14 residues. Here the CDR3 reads CASSLEGRDEKLFF. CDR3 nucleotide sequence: TGCGCCAGCAGCCTGGAGGGCAGGGATGAAAAACTGTTTTTT.

This CDR3 reads CASSPRMEGRDTEAFF. The CDR3 coding sequence is TGTGCCAGCTCACCGCGGATGGAAGGGAGGGACACTGAAGCTTTCTTT. The gene calls are TRBV18 and TRBJ1-1; D gene unclear. Germline lookup yields CDR1 KGHSH and CDR2 LQKENI. The CDR3 covers 16 residues. Trimming took 3 bases from V and 3 from J, leaving 17 bases between them.

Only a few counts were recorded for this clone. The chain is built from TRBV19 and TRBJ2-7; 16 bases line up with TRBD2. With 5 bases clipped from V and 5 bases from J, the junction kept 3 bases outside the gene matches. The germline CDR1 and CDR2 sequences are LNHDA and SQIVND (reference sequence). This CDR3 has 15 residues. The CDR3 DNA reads TGTGCCAGTAGTCTCGGGACTAGCGGGAGGGACGAGCAGTACTTC. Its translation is CASSLGTSGRDEQYF.

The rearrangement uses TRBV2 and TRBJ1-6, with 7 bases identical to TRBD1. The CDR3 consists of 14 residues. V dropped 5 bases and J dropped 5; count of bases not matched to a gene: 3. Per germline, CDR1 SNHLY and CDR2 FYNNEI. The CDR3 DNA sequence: TGTGCCAGCAGTCTGACAGGGAATAATTCACCCCTCCACTTT. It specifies CASSLTGNNSPLHF.

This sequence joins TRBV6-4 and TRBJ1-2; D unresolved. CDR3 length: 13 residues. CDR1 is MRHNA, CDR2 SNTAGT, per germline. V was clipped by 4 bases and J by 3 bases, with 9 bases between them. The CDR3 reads CASSGRFYYGYTF. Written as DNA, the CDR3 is TGTGCCAGCAGTGGCCGGTTCTACTATGGCTACACCTTC.

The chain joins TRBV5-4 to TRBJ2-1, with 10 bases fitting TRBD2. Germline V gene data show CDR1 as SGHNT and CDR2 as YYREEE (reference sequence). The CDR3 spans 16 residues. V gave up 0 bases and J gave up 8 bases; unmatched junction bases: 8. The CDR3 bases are TGTGCCAGCAGCTTGGCAACGGGACTAGCGTTCCATGAGCAGTTCTTC. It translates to CASSLATGLAFHEQFF.

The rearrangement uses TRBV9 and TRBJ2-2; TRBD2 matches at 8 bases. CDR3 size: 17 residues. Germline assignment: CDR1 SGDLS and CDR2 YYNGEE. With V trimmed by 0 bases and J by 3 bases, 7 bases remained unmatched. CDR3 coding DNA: TGTGCCAGCAGCGTAGTGGTACTAGCGGCCGACACCGGGGAGCTGTTTTTT. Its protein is CASSVVVLAADTGELFF.

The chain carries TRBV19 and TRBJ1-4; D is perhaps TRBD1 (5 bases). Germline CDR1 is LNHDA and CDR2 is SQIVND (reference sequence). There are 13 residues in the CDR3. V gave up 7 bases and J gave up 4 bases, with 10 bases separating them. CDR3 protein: CASNGADNEKLFF. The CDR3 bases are TGTGCCAGTAATGGGGCTGATAATGAAAAACTGTTTTTT.

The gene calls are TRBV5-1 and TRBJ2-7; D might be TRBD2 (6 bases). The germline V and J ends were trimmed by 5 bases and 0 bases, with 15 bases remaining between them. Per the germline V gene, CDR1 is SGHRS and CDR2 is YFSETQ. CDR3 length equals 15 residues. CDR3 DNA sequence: TGCGCCAGCAGGGATGCGGGACGGAGCTCCTACGAGCAGTACTTC. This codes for CASRDAGRSSYEQYF.

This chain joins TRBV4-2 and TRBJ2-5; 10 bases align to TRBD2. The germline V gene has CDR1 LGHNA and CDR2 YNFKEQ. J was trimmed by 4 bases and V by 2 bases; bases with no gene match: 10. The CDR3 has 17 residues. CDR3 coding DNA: TGTGCCAGCAGCCAACAATTAGGGACTAGCGAGGGAGAGACCCAGTACTTC. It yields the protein CASSQQLGTSEGETQYF.

In DNA form, the CDR3 reads TGTGCCAGCAGCCCCGGGACAGCCACGGCGTACGAGCAGTACTTC. This encodes CASSPGTATAYEQYF. J is TRBJ2-7 and V is TRBV5-5, with TRBD1 matching 7 bases. The V gene end was trimmed by 4 bases and the J gene end by 4 bases; junction bases not matched to a gene: 11. This CDR3 has 15 residues. From germline, CDR1 is SGHKS and CDR2 YYEKEE (reference sequence).

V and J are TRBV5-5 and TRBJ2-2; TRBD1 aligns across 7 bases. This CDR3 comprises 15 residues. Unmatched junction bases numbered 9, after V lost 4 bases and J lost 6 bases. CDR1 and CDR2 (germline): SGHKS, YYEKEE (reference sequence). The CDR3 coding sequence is TGTGCCAGCAGCCCACAGGGGATGGTGGCCGGGGAGCTGTTTTTT. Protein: CASSPQGMVAGELFF.

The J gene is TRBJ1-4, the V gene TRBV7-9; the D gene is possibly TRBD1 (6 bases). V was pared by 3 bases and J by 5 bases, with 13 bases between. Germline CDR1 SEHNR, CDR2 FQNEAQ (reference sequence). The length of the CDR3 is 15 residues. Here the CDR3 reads CASSFRGGVNEKLFF. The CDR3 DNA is TGTGCCAGCAGCTTCCGAGGGGGTGTGAATGAAAAACTGTTTTTT.